Reported below is one TCR beta chain. The entry originates in a study of OX40 agonist ivuxolimab in advanced cancers. Study-wide context: Patients received the agonistic anti-OX40 (CD134) antibody ivuxolimab.

The CDR3 contains 13 residues. Germline-derived CDR1 and CDR2 are MGHRA and YSYEKL. V was pared by 3 bases and J by 7 bases, with 13 bases between. Using immunoSEQ multiplex PCR, the repertoire was profiled, and TCRdb retains in-frame clones only, with some absent. The data hold roughly 48,000 clones, with about 83% observed a single time. The specimen comprised CD4+ or CD8+ T cells sorted from blood, sampled in a trial of the OX40 agonist ivuxolimab. The clonotype originates from an adult with an advanced solid tumor such as melanoma, head and neck, liver or kidney cancer. This chain uses TRBV4-1 with TRBJ2-7; D gene ambiguous. The CDR3 spells CASSHGTSGEQYF. The CDR3, as DNA: TGCGCCAGCAGCCACGGCACAAGTGGGGAGCAGTACTTC.